This T cell receptor beta chain was recovered during a study of cytomegalovirus exposure and HLA in healthy donors. In the PCR, 60 Vbeta and 13 Jbeta primers were used. The table came from immunoSEQ multiplex PCR; TCRdb's copy has only in-frame clones and leaves some out. This sample has 170,000 or so clones, with approximately 80% found just once. The germline V gene has CDR1 SNHLY and CDR2 FYNNEI. The CDR3 loop spans 18 amino acids. The trim removed 6 bases at V and 2 bases at J, leaving 15 bases unmatched. This TCR was recovered from a man between 18 and 29 years old in good health and CMV-seronegative. Sequencing was done on a sample of PBMCs. This chain uses TRBV2 with TRBJ2-3; 9 bases agree with TRBD1. As DNA, the CDR3 is TGTGCCAGCAGAAATGCGGGACAGGGATTTTTTGCCACAGATACGCAGTATTTT. This translates into CASRNAGQGFFATDTQYF.